Below, one T cell receptor beta chain is given with its context. The data were taken from a study of blood T cell repertoires in COVID-19. Study as a whole: Samples of COVID-19 (acute and convalescent) were obtained from the United States, Italy and Spain. The analysed material was cDNA or gDNA that came from T cells, B-cell-depleted T cells, or PBMCs.

Per the original data handling: How many nucleated cells were present was estimated from reference gene primer amplification. Clones were sequenced by immunoSEQ multiplex PCR, and TCRdb holds only the in-frame ones, with some missing. V, J and clone size are taken as reported in that table, and D and trimming were inferred from the DNA itself. Of more than 250,000 clones listed, around 86% are singletons. Germline CDR1 is SGHRS and CDR2 is YFSETQ. The CDR3 is 15 amino acids. Trimming cost V 4 bases and J 1 base, with 15 bases left between them. This receptor was identified in a woman aged 25-40 years who had recovered from COVID-19. The chain carries TRBV5-1 and TRBJ2-7; a weak D match, TRBD1 (6 bases). Sequencing was done on a sample of peripheral blood. The CDR3 bases are TGCGCCAGCAGCCCGGGCTATACAGGGTCCTACGAGCAGTACTTC. Its translation: CASSPGYTGSYEQYF. The entire variable domain, with the rest obtained from reference TRBV5-1 and TRBJ2-7, is as follows: KAGVTQTPRYLIKTRGQQVTLSCSPISGHRSVSWYQQTPGQGLQFLFEYFSETQRNKGNFPGRFSGRQFSNSRSEMNVSTLELGDSALYLCASSPGYTGSYEQYFGPGTRLTVT.